This is a list of T cell receptor beta chains from one sample in a study of T-cell reconstitution after alpha-beta-depleted transplantation in children. TCRdb ran MiXCR on the PCR reads and lists one entry per CDR3 protein. Of about 270,000 distinct CDR3 sequences in the sample, roughly 9.5% were seen once. Sequenced material: PBMCs from the stem cell graft donor, taken from the stem cell graft. These receptor sequences come from a human donor who donated a stem cell graft to a child with SCID. Both conserved end residues are trimmed from each CDR3. Each record gives: clone size, V gene, J gene, CDR3 protein. A clone size is listed for some rows: how often the clone was seen (once, few, many), or a class if it is expanded.

>few|TRBV12-3/TRBV12-4|TRBJ2-7
ASSLNGGPFYEQY
>NA|TRBV2|TRBJ1-5
ASSDVGRGSLSYNQPQH
>NA|TRBV5-6|TRBJ1-4
ASSLNGQGISEKLF
>many|TRBV5-1|TRBJ2-2
ASSLDYTGELF
>many|TRBV10-1|TRBJ1-2
ASSKDNNYGYT
>few|TRBV19|TRBJ2-1
ASSIGTSGVYNEQF
>NA|TRBV4-1|TRBJ2-3
ASSPLPVGSNTDTQY
>few|TRBV7-9|TRBJ2-5
ASSPARTGPAETQY
>few|TRBV29-1|TRBJ2-3
SVEDPEGTDTQY
>few|TRBV6-5|TRBJ1-1
ASGTGEAF
>NA|TRBV20-1|TRBJ2-5
SARDRLGGETQY
>NA|TRBV7-2|TRBJ1-1
ASSSRVGNTEAF
>NA|TRBV20-1|TRBJ1-6
CARPDRTSPLH
>NA|TRBV20-1|TRBJ2-7
SARDSGDAYEQY
>NA|TRBV12-3/TRBV12-4|TRBJ2-7
ASSQFGQGNAEQY
>NA|TRBV5-1|TRBJ2-7
ASSLAGESYEQY
>many|TRBV28|TRBJ1-6
ASRSGGSSPLH
>few|TRBV12-5|TRBJ1-6
ASGLSSEPNNSPLH
>few|TRBV20-1|TRBJ1-1
SAREPGQGGVGAF
>few|TRBV12-3/TRBV12-4|TRBJ2-7
ASSLTGIAYEQY
>few|TRBV12-3/TRBV12-4|TRBJ2-5
ASSSLAPGTQY
>many|TRBV5-1|TRBJ1-2
ASSSGHDGGYT
>NA|TRBV5-6|TRBJ1-1
ASSLGFNRGNTEAF
>NA|TRBV5-1|TRBJ1-4
ASSLATKGGEKLF
>NA|TRBV14|TRBJ2-1
ASSHWGGITYNEQF
>few|TRBV27|TRBJ2-2
ASRRGLAGGIIGELF
>NA|TRBV9|TRBJ2-7
ASSVAGTGGEQY
>NA|TRBV12-3/TRBV12-4|TRBJ1-2
ASRRDRADYGYT
>NA|TRBV7-3|TRBJ2-2
ASSPGGSNTGELF
>NA|TRBV7-4|TRBJ2-3
ASRHDPGLASTDTQY
>many|TRBV5-1|TRBJ1-4
ASSLRGASNEKLF
>NA|TRBV28|TRBJ1-5
ASRAPGQGLYSNQPQH
>NA|TRBV12-5|TRBJ2-6
ASGPSAAQTSSGANALT
>NA|TRBV5-5|TRBJ2-7
ASSHGQGLYEQY
>few|TRBV20-1|TRBJ2-2
SAETGLNGELF
>NA|TRBV6-6|TRBJ2-7
ASSQRDGEQY
>many|TRBV12-3/TRBV12-4|TRBJ1-4
ASKMTVATNEKLF
>few|TRBV3-1|TRBJ2-5
ASSQDRAGIVETQY
>NA|TRBV29-1|TRBJ1-2
SVEGDGRGRYGYT
>few|TRBV7-7|TRBJ2-5
ASSLLRDRSETQY
>many|TRBV6-1|TRBJ2-3
ASSELSGGSTDTQY
>NA|TRBV20-1|TRBJ2-2
SAKGPQAGELF
>few|TRBV5-1|TRBJ2-7
ASSRGNQQY
>many|TRBV5-1|TRBJ2-2
ASSFGLAGNTGELF
>NA|TRBV27|TRBJ1-5
ASSKLGGGQPQH
>NA|TRBV3-1|TRBJ1-1
ASSLLTGSNEAF
>NA|TRBV7-2|TRBJ2-7
ASSPRDPAWEQY
>few|TRBV6-1|TRBJ2-1
ASRPDGSYNEQF
>few|TRBV3-1|TRBJ2-5
ASSQETGTAEETQY
>many|TRBV11-2|TRBJ2-3
ASSQGLAGGSTDTQY
>few|TRBV14|TRBJ2-7
ASSLLTGGLDEQY
>NA|TRBV14|TRBJ2-4
ASSHQGLAKNIQY
>many|TRBV13|TRBJ2-3
ASSRILAGRTDTQY